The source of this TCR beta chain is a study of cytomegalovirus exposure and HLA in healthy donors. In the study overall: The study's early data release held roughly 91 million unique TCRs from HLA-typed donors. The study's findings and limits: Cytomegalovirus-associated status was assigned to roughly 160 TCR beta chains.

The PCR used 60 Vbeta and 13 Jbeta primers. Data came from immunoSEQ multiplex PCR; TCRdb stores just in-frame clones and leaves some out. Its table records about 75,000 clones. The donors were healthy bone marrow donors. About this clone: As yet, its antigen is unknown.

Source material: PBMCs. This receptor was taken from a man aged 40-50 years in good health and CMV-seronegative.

For the CDR3, the DNA is TGTGCCAGCAGTTACAGTGGCAGGCCCTACGAGCAGTACTTC. Residues: CASSYSGRPYEQYF. This chain uses TRBV6-5 with TRBJ2-7; D unclear. Per germline, CDR1 MNHEY and CDR2 SVGAGI. This CDR3 has 14 residues. V gave up 2 bases and J gave up 2 bases, with 10 bases separating them.